Each of the 20 T cell receptor beta chains below was sequenced from the same sample in a study of vaccination and CD4 T cells after COVID-19. Cultured CD4+ T-cell DNA underwent Oncomine TCR Beta short-read sequencing. TCRdb independently ran MiXCR on the PCR reads; one entry per CDR3 protein. The sample lists just over 15,000 distinct CDR3 sequences, roughly 58% seen once, with roughly 12% in the top ten. Treatment defined: roughly 11-day PBMC culture with coronavirus spike peptide pools or control peptides (ViraFEST assay). These receptors have no known antigen. The sequenced material came from CD4+ T cells from blood, cultured in vitro. The receptor source for this set is a human donor who had recovered from COVID-19.

This CDR3 is CASSRLAGAEYEQYF. DNA for the CDR3: TGTGCCAGCAGCCGTTTAGCGGGGGCCGAATACGAGCAGTACTTC. The chain couples TRBV6-2 or TRBV6-3 to TRBJ2-7; 9 nucleotides line up with TRBD2. V lost 6 bases, J lost 4 bases, and 10 bases stayed unmatched. CDR1 and CDR2 (germline): MNHEY, SVGEGT. The CDR3 spans 15 residues.

The chain couples TRBV19 to TRBJ2-1; D gene unclear. Trimming cost V 4 bases and J 4 bases, with 14 bases left between them. The CDR3 spans 15 residues. Per germline, CDR1 LNHDA and CDR2 SQIVND (reference sequence). As DNA, the CDR3 is TGTGCCAGTAGTACCCGGAAAGGGATTTACAATGAGCAGTTCTTC. This gives the protein CASSTRKGIYNEQFF.

On this clonotype: One end of the junction varies from germline; a read error may be responsible. The chain recombines TRBV6-1 with TRBJ2-1; weak D call: TRBD1 (7 bases). Germline-derived CDR1 and CDR2 are MNHNS and SASEGT. The CDR3 is made up of 14 amino acids. The CDR3 is CASTQGGRYNERFF. DNA for the CDR3: TGTGCCAGCACTCAGGGGGGTAGGTACAATGAGCGGTTCTTC.

V and J are TRBV6-2 or TRBV6-3 and TRBJ1-2; maybe TRBD1 (6 bases). Per the germline V gene, CDR1 is MNHEY and CDR2 is SVGEGT. Trimming left V 6 bases short and J 2 bases short, with 13 bases between. The CDR3 covers 14 residues. CDR3 DNA sequence: TGTGCCAGCAGACAGACAGGCTTCAACTATGGCTACACCTTC. Its translation is CASRQTGFNYGYTF.

The gene calls are TRBV4-1 and TRBJ1-1; tentatively, D is TRBD1 (5 bases). The CDR3 sequence is 14 residues long. Germline V lookup: CDR1 MGHRA, CDR2 YSYEKL. Trimming pared 1 base from V and 5 bases from J, leaving 11 bases between. As DNA, the CDR3 is TGCGCCAGCAGCCAAGTAGGGGCGCGAACTGAAGCTTTCTTT. This encodes CASSQVGARTEAFF.

The chain couples TRBV12-3 or TRBV12-4 to TRBJ2-3; 8 bases match TRBD2. This CDR3 region has 15 residues. With 1 base clipped from V and 4 bases from J, the junction kept 4 bases outside the gene matches. CDR3 in amino acids: CASSLGRGGPDTQYF. Written as DNA, the CDR3 is TGTGCCAGCAGTTTAGGTCGGGGGGGCCCAGATACGCAGTATTTT.

The chain couples TRBV28 to TRBJ1-5; D gene ambiguous. CDR3 size: 15 residues. V lost 8 bases and J lost 1, with 15 bases in between. Per germline, CDR1 MDHEN and CDR2 SYDVKM. The CDR3 DNA reads TGTGCCAGCCTTAGGGCGGGGTCGAGCAATCAGCCCCAGCATTTT. As protein: CASLRAGSSNQPQHF.

The rearrangement links TRBV6-2 or TRBV6-3 to TRBJ2-5, with D possibly being TRBD2 (6 bases). CDR3 size: 14 residues. The V and J ends lost 6 bases and 4 bases respectively, with 15 bases between them. Germline loops: CDR1 MNHEY, CDR2 SVGEGT. This CDR3 reads CASRQAGPRETQYF. CDR3 nucleotide sequence: TGTGCCAGCAGACAGGCGGGGCCGCGAGAGACCCAGTACTTC.

The chain uses TRBV10-3 and TRBJ1-2, with 9 bases matching TRBD1. V was clipped by 6 bases and J by 8 bases; unmatched bases: 4. This CDR3 is built from 12 residues. Germline-derived CDR1 and CDR2 are ENHRY and SYGVKD. CDR3 bases: TGTGCCATCAGCCGGGACAGGGCCGGCTACACCTTC. Its translation: CAISRDRAGYTF.

The rearrangement joins TRBV6-5 to TRBJ1-1; the match to TRBD1 covers 7 bases. Germline V CDR1 and CDR2: MNHEY, SVGAGI. CDR3 length equals 14 residues. J gave up 4 bases and V 4 bases, and 6 bases lay outside the gene matches. The CDR3 nucleotides are TGTGCCAGCAGTTTCCTCGCAGGGGGCACTGAAGCTTTCTTT. Its protein is CASSFLAGGTEAFF.

In this sample, this clonotype turned up a few times. The chain couples TRBV6-1 to TRBJ2-2; D unresolved. The CDR3 extends over 12 amino acids. Germline V gene data show CDR1 as MNHNS and CDR2 as SASEGT. Trimming cost V 6 bases and J 4 bases, with 6 bases left between them. The CDR3 region has the DNA TGTGCCAGCAGGGAGTCCACCGGGGAGCTGTTTTTT. Its protein is CASRESTGELFF.

This clonotype has just a few counts. This chain uses TRBV19 with TRBJ2-3; D ambiguous. The germline V gene encodes CDR1 LNHDA and CDR2 SQIVND (reference sequence). CDR3 size: 14 residues. Deletions cut 1 base from V and 2 bases from J, with 7 bases between. The CDR3 DNA reads TGTGCCAGTAGTATAGGCTCAGTCACAGATACGCAGTATTTT. Residues: CASSIGSVTDTQYF.

V gene TRBV9 combines with J gene TRBJ1-3; D perhaps matches TRBD1 (6 bases). V gave up 2 bases and J gave up 0 bases, with 9 bases separating them. There are 15 residues in the CDR3. Germline assignment: CDR1 SGDLS and CDR2 YYNGEE. CDR3 residues: CASSVRGDSGNTIYF. The CDR3 DNA sequence: TGTGCCAGCAGCGTGAGGGGGGACTCTGGAAACACCATATATTTT.

V and J are TRBV7-3 and TRBJ2-5; unclear D gene. This CDR3 has 16 amino acids. Trimming cost V 5 bases and J 1 base, with 17 bases left between them. The germline CDR1 and CDR2 sequences are SGHTA and FQGTGA. In nucleotides, the CDR3 is TGTGCCAGCAGCCCCGGTCGCGCCCCGGGCCAAGAGACCCAGTACTTC. This gives the protein CASSPGRAPGQETQYF.

V gene TRBV20-1 combines with J gene TRBJ2-7, with D possibly TRBD2 on 5 matching bases. CDR1 and CDR2 from the germline V gene are DFQATT and SNEGSKA (reference sequence). This CDR3 has 15 residues. V was pared by 6 bases and J by 0 bases, with 18 bases between. CDR3 DNA sequence: TGCAGTGCCCAAAGTAGCCGGCTAGCCTCCTACGAGCAGTACTTC. This gives the protein CSAQSSRLASYEQYF.

This clonotype is a singleton in its sample. The chain links TRBV7-3 to TRBJ1-3; D perhaps matches TRBD1 (5 bases). Germline CDR1 and CDR2: SGHTA and FQGTGA. The CDR3 contains 15 residues. V was cut by 5 bases and J by 1 base, with 12 bases left in between. The CDR3 sequence: CASSLGPNSGNTIYF. DNA of the CDR3: TGTGCCAGCAGCCTGGGGCCTAATTCTGGAAACACCATATATTTT.

This clonotype was seen a few times. The chain recombines TRBV11-3 with TRBJ1-6, with a possible D match to TRBD1 (5 bases). CDR1 and CDR2 from the germline V gene are SGHNT and YENEEA. V was clipped by 5 bases and J by 7 bases, with 15 bases between them. The CDR3 covers 15 residues. CDR3 sequence reads: CASSPGGGRNSPLHF. CDR3 nucleotide sequence: TGTGCCAGCAGCCCCGGTGGGGGGAGGAATTCACCCCTCCACTTT.

The chain combines TRBV7-2 with TRBJ2-7; 12 bases are shared with TRBD2. Germline V gives CDR1 SGHTA, CDR2 FQGNSA. This CDR3 has 15 amino acids. With V trimmed by 5 bases and J by 2 bases, 4 bases remained unmatched. Written as DNA, the CDR3 is TGTGCCAGCAGCGCTGGACTAGCGGGAACCTACGAGCAGTACTTC. Translated: CASSAGLAGTYEQYF.

The V gene is TRBV20-1, the J gene TRBJ1-5; unclear D gene. Trimming left V 0 bases short and J 1 base short, with 10 bases between. The CDR3 totals 15 residues. From germline, CDR1 is DFQATT and CDR2 SNEGSKA (reference sequence). CDR3 sequence reads: CSARDSGRSNQPQHF. CDR3 DNA: TGCAGTGCTAGAGATTCAGGACGGAGCAATCAGCCCCAGCATTTT.

The gene calls are TRBV27 and TRBJ1-2, with 9 bases aligning to TRBD1. Germline lookup yields CDR1 MNHEY and CDR2 SMNVEV (reference sequence). There are 15 residues in the CDR3. The V and J ends lost 5 bases and 6 bases, in that order; junction bases with no gene match: 10. CDR3 DNA: TGTGCCAGCAGTAGAACACAGGGGGCAATTAATGGCTACACCTTC. It translates to CASSRTQGAINGYTF.